The rows below give T cell receptor beta chains drawn from one sample of a study of beta chain features in type 1 diabetes. Sequencing was performed with immunoSEQ multiplex PCR; in TCRdb, only in-frame clones are kept and a portion is missing. The sample has 640,000 or so clones; 10% to 15% are singletons. Sequenced input: naive CD4+ T cells from blood. The receptors were sampled from a man aged 18 to 30 with type 1 diabetes. Both conserved end residues are part of each CDR3. Each record gives: V gene, J gene, D gene, clone size, CDR3 DNA, CDR3 protein. The D gene is left open where the match is weak. Rows give clone size only sometimes, using once, few, many, or a class for an expanded clone.

v_call: TRBV7-2; j_call: TRBJ1-4; d_call: -; clone_size: few; cdr3_nt: TGTGCCAGCAGCTCGCCGATGACAGTTGGAGGTGAAAAACTGTTTTTT; cdr3_aa: CASSSPMTVGGEKLFF
v_call: TRBV5-1; j_call: TRBJ1-2; d_call: -; clone_size: few; cdr3_nt: TGCGCCAGCAGCTTCGTAGGGACTTCTAACTATGGCTACACCTTC; cdr3_aa: CASSFVGTSNYGYTF
v_call: TRBV5-1; j_call: TRBJ2-2; d_call: TRBD1; clone_size: once; cdr3_nt: TGCGCCAGCAGCACCGCCGGGACAGGGAACACCGGGGAGCTGTTTTTT; cdr3_aa: CASSTAGTGNTGELFF
v_call: TRBV29-1; j_call: TRBJ1-1; d_call: -; clone_size: few; cdr3_nt: TGCAGCGGGAATAGGAACACTGAAGCTTTCTTT; cdr3_aa: CSGNRNTEAFF
v_call: TRBV18; j_call: TRBJ1-4; d_call: TRBD1; clone_size: -; cdr3_nt: TGTGCCAGCTCACCCCCGACAGGGGAAGGTGAAAAACTGTTTTTT; cdr3_aa: CASSPPTGEGEKLFF
v_call: TRBV7-2; j_call: TRBJ2-1; d_call: -; clone_size: -; cdr3_nt: TGTGCCAGCAGCACCGGGCCCGCAAAGGTGGTCAATGAGCAGTTCTTC; cdr3_aa: CASSTGPAKVVNEQFF
v_call: TRBV7-9; j_call: TRBJ2-5; d_call: TRBD2; clone_size: few; cdr3_nt: TGTGCCAGCAGCTTGGGGACTAGCGGGGGGATCCAAGAGACCCAGTACTTC; cdr3_aa: CASSLGTSGGIQETQYF
v_call: TRBV6-5; j_call: TRBJ2-7; d_call: -; clone_size: few; cdr3_nt: TGTGCCAGCAGCCAGGGACTCGAATACTACGAGCAGTACTTC; cdr3_aa: CASSQGLEYYEQYF
v_call: TRBV14; j_call: TRBJ2-7; d_call: -; clone_size: few; cdr3_nt: TGTGCCAGCAGCCAAGGGGCACCACGCTACGAGCAGTACTTC; cdr3_aa: CASSQGAPRYEQYF
v_call: TRBV30; j_call: TRBJ1-5; d_call: -; clone_size: -; cdr3_nt: TGTGCCTGGAGCTCACGGTATAAGGAGCCCCAGCATTTT; cdr3_aa: CAWSSRYKEPQHF
v_call: TRBV7-6; j_call: TRBJ2-2; d_call: TRBD1; clone_size: -; cdr3_nt: TGTGCCAGCAGAGAGGTGCCGGGACAGGGTTCCGGGGAGCTGTTTTTT; cdr3_aa: CASREVPGQGSGELFF
v_call: TRBV4-1; j_call: TRBJ2-7; d_call: TRBD1; clone_size: few; cdr3_nt: TGCGCCAGCAGCCCTCGGGACAGGGGGACCTACGAGCAGTACTTC; cdr3_aa: CASSPRDRGTYEQYF
v_call: TRBV5-5; j_call: TRBJ1-1; d_call: -; clone_size: -; cdr3_nt: TGTGCCAGCAGCTTATACTCCCTGGGGAACACTGAAGCTTTCTTT; cdr3_aa: CASSLYSLGNTEAFF
v_call: TRBV30; j_call: TRBJ2-5; d_call: TRBD2; clone_size: few; cdr3_nt: TGTGCCTGGAGCACGGGGGGGCTGGAGACCCAGTACTTC; cdr3_aa: CAWSTGGLETQYF
v_call: TRBV2; j_call: TRBJ2-3; d_call: -; clone_size: few; cdr3_nt: TGTGCCAGCAGCGCTGGACGGGGGGATACGCAGTATTTT; cdr3_aa: CASSAGRGDTQYF
v_call: TRBV7-9; j_call: TRBJ1-1; d_call: -; clone_size: -; cdr3_nt: TGTGCCAGCAGCTTGGAGACGGGGGAAGCTTTCTTT; cdr3_aa: CASSLETGEAFF
v_call: TRBV9; j_call: TRBJ2-2; d_call: -; clone_size: few; cdr3_nt: TGTGCCAGCAGCGTAGAGGGTTACACCGGGGAGCTGTTTTTT; cdr3_aa: CASSVEGYTGELFF
v_call: TRBV19; j_call: TRBJ1-1; d_call: TRBD1; clone_size: few; cdr3_nt: TGTGCCAGTTGGGACAGAATAGGGATCACTGAAGCTTTCTTT; cdr3_aa: CASWDRIGITEAFF
v_call: TRBV6-5; j_call: TRBJ1-6; d_call: TRBD1; clone_size: few; cdr3_nt: TGTGCCAGCAGCGGACAGGGGCCGGGGTCACCCCTCCACTTT; cdr3_aa: CASSGQGPGSPLHF
v_call: TRBV18; j_call: TRBJ2-2; d_call: TRBD1; clone_size: -; cdr3_nt: TGTGCCAGCTCACCGTACCGGACAGGGAACACCGGGGAGCTGTTTTTT; cdr3_aa: CASSPYRTGNTGELFF
v_call: TRBV4-1; j_call: TRBJ2-7; d_call: -; clone_size: -; cdr3_nt: TGCGCCAGCAGCCCCCAGGGACTGCCGCCCTACGAGCAGTACTTC; cdr3_aa: CASSPQGLPPYEQYF
v_call: TRBV2; j_call: TRBJ2-3; d_call: -; clone_size: few; cdr3_nt: TGTGCCAGCAGTGAATCGGGGGCGATTGTCGCAGATACGCAGTATTTT; cdr3_aa: CASSESGAIVADTQYF
v_call: TRBV19; j_call: TRBJ1-1; d_call: -; clone_size: few; cdr3_nt: TGTGCCAGTAGTATGGCCACGCTGAACACTGAAGCTTTCTTT; cdr3_aa: CASSMATLNTEAFF
v_call: TRBV7-2; j_call: TRBJ2-2; d_call: -; clone_size: few; cdr3_nt: TGTGCCAGCAGCAGGGTTCCGAACACCGGGGAGCTGTTTTTT; cdr3_aa: CASSRVPNTGELFF
v_call: TRBV7-3; j_call: TRBJ2-2; d_call: -; clone_size: -; cdr3_nt: TGTGCCAGCAGCTTACGGGCAGCCGGGGAGCTGTTTTTT; cdr3_aa: CASSLRAAGELFF
v_call: TRBV29-1; j_call: TRBJ2-5; d_call: -; clone_size: few; cdr3_nt: TGCAGCGTTGAGGTACAGCCAACTGCCCAAGAGACCCAGTACTTC; cdr3_aa: CSVEVQPTAQETQYF
v_call: TRBV7-9; j_call: TRBJ2-5; d_call: TRBD2; clone_size: few; cdr3_nt: TGTGCCAGCAGCTTAGCTAGCGGGGGGCCGAAAGAGACCCAGTACTTC; cdr3_aa: CASSLASGGPKETQYF
v_call: TRBV9; j_call: TRBJ1-4; d_call: TRBD1; clone_size: few; cdr3_nt: TGTGCCAGCAGCCCCGGGACAGGGAGGTCTAAGGAAAAACTGTTTTTT; cdr3_aa: CASSPGTGRSKEKLFF
v_call: TRBV5-1; j_call: TRBJ2-2; d_call: -; clone_size: -; cdr3_nt: TGCGCCAGCAGCTTGGCCGCTTCGGGGGAAACCGGGGAGCTGTTTTTT; cdr3_aa: CASSLAASGETGELFF
v_call: TRBV4-1; j_call: TRBJ1-3; d_call: -; clone_size: -; cdr3_nt: TGCGCCAGCAGCCAAGATGAGGAGGTGCGAAACACCATATATTTT; cdr3_aa: CASSQDEEVRNTIYF
v_call: TRBV21-1; j_call: TRBJ2-7; d_call: -; clone_size: few; cdr3_nt: TGTGCCAGCACCGGCTCCTACGAGCAGTACTTC; cdr3_aa: CASTGSYEQYF
v_call: TRBV29-1; j_call: TRBJ1-2; d_call: -; clone_size: few; cdr3_nt: TGCAGCGTTGAAGGGCAGTCGCGGGTCTATGGCTACACCTTC; cdr3_aa: CSVEGQSRVYGYTF
v_call: TRBV6-6; j_call: TRBJ2-1; d_call: -; clone_size: -; cdr3_nt: TGTGCCAGCAGTTACTCCATTCCGAGCGTGCAGTTCTTC; cdr3_aa: CASSYSIPSVQFF
v_call: TRBV28; j_call: TRBJ1-1; d_call: TRBD1; clone_size: -; cdr3_nt: TGTGCCAGCAGCGCGGAAGGGGGCAAGAACACTGAAGCTTTCTTT; cdr3_aa: CASSAEGGKNTEAFF
v_call: TRBV18; j_call: TRBJ1-1; d_call: -; clone_size: -; cdr3_nt: TGTGCCAGCTCCCCCTATGGCCATGAAGCTTTCTTT; cdr3_aa: CASSPYGHEAFF
v_call: TRBV7-9; j_call: TRBJ2-1; d_call: TRBD2; clone_size: few; cdr3_nt: TGTGCCAGCAGCTTAGCTAGCGGGGGGTCCTACAATGAGCAGTTCTTC; cdr3_aa: CASSLASGGSYNEQFF
v_call: TRBV7-9; j_call: TRBJ1-2; d_call: TRBD1; clone_size: few; cdr3_nt: TGTGCCAGCAGCCGAGGACAGGGGGACTATGGCTACACCTTC; cdr3_aa: CASSRGQGDYGYTF
v_call: TRBV14; j_call: TRBJ2-7; d_call: -; clone_size: few; cdr3_nt: TGTGCCAGCAGCCAAGATCAGTTTTACGAGCAGTACTTC; cdr3_aa: CASSQDQFYEQYF
v_call: TRBV28; j_call: TRBJ1-2; d_call: -; clone_size: -; cdr3_nt: TGTGCCAGCAGTTTTCCCTCCTATGGCTACACCTTC; cdr3_aa: CASSFPSYGYTF
v_call: TRBV5-1; j_call: TRBJ1-2; d_call: TRBD1; clone_size: -; cdr3_nt: TGCGCCAGCAGCGCACATGGCACAGGGGACTATGGCTACACCTTC; cdr3_aa: CASSAHGTGDYGYTF
v_call: TRBV7-8; j_call: TRBJ1-2; d_call: -; clone_size: few; cdr3_nt: TGTGCCAGCAGCTTCGGACAGTTCGGCTACACCTTC; cdr3_aa: CASSFGQFGYTF
v_call: TRBV7-2; j_call: TRBJ1-4; d_call: -; clone_size: -; cdr3_nt: TGTGCCAGCAGCCCGCGAGACCTAGGGGCTTCAAATGAAAAACTGTTTTTT; cdr3_aa: CASSPRDLGASNEKLFF
v_call: TRBV7-9; j_call: TRBJ1-2; d_call: -; clone_size: few; cdr3_nt: TGTGCCAGCAGCTCTACCCCCTATGGCTACACCTTC; cdr3_aa: CASSSTPYGYTF
v_call: TRBV11-3; j_call: TRBJ2-7; d_call: -; clone_size: -; cdr3_nt: TGTGCCAGCAGCGGATCATCGACCTACGAGCAGTACTTC; cdr3_aa: CASSGSSTYEQYF
v_call: TRBV5-6; j_call: TRBJ1-5; d_call: TRBD1; clone_size: -; cdr3_nt: TGTGCCAGCAGCAAAACGGACAGGGGAGGTCAGCCCCAGCATTTT; cdr3_aa: CASSKTDRGGQPQHF
v_call: TRBV7-2; j_call: TRBJ2-5; d_call: -; clone_size: -; cdr3_nt: TGTGCCAGCAGCTTCAATGGGGGGTCCCTCCAAGAGACCCAGTACTTC; cdr3_aa: CASSFNGGSLQETQYF
v_call: TRBV18; j_call: TRBJ2-1; d_call: -; clone_size: few; cdr3_nt: TGTGCCAGCTCACCACAGGACAGCTCCTACAATGAGCAGTTCTTC; cdr3_aa: CASSPQDSSYNEQFF
v_call: TRBV15; j_call: TRBJ1-4; d_call: -; clone_size: -; cdr3_nt: TGTGCCACCAGCAGAAATGGCCGGGACACTGGTGAAAAACTGTTTTTT; cdr3_aa: CATSRNGRDTGEKLFF
v_call: TRBV29-1; j_call: TRBJ2-6; d_call: TRBD2; clone_size: few; cdr3_nt: TGCAGCGTCGGGGGGGGAGCCAACGTCCTGACTTTC; cdr3_aa: CSVGGGANVLTF
v_call: TRBV5-6; j_call: TRBJ2-7; d_call: -; clone_size: few; cdr3_nt: TGTGCCAGCAGCTTGATGGGTACTCCAAAACCCTACGAGCAGTACTTC; cdr3_aa: CASSLMGTPKPYEQYF
v_call: TRBV7-9; j_call: TRBJ2-7; d_call: -; clone_size: -; cdr3_nt: TGTGCCAGCAGCTTGAGCCAAGGAGGAATCTCCTACGAGCAGTACTTC; cdr3_aa: CASSLSQGGISYEQYF
v_call: TRBV10-3; j_call: TRBJ1-6; d_call: -; clone_size: -; cdr3_nt: TGTGCCATCAGACCGAGTGATAATTCACCCCTCCACTTT; cdr3_aa: CAIRPSDNSPLHF
v_call: TRBV7-9; j_call: TRBJ1-5; d_call: -; clone_size: -; cdr3_nt: TGTGCCAGCAGCTTACCCCAACAGCCCCAGCATTTT; cdr3_aa: CASSLPQQPQHF
v_call: TRBV28; j_call: TRBJ2-7; d_call: -; clone_size: -; cdr3_nt: TGTGCCAGCAGTTCCTTCGTGGTAGGCCCGCGCTCCTACGAGCAGTACTTC; cdr3_aa: CASSSFVVGPRSYEQYF
v_call: TRBV29-1; j_call: TRBJ2-7; d_call: TRBD2; clone_size: few; cdr3_nt: TGCAGCGTTTTGACTAGCGGCCCCTACGAGCAGTACTTC; cdr3_aa: CSVLTSGPYEQYF
v_call: TRBV5-1; j_call: TRBJ2-1; d_call: TRBD1; clone_size: -; cdr3_nt: TGCGCCAGCAGCGAGAGGACAGGGGGCGCATCGGGTGAGCAGTTCTTC; cdr3_aa: CASSERTGGASGEQFF
v_call: TRBV5-1; j_call: TRBJ2-1; d_call: TRBD1; clone_size: -; cdr3_nt: TGCGCCAGCAGCCCGGACAGGGGACTGGATGAGCAGTTCTTC; cdr3_aa: CASSPDRGLDEQFF
v_call: TRBV4-1; j_call: TRBJ1-4; d_call: -; clone_size: -; cdr3_nt: TGCGCCAGCAGCCAAATTGGGAGGACAACTAATGAAAAACTGTTTTTT; cdr3_aa: CASSQIGRTTNEKLFF
v_call: TRBV7-9; j_call: TRBJ1-2; d_call: -; clone_size: few; cdr3_nt: TGTGCCAGCAGCTTAGCAGGGTTGGAGGGCTACACCTTC; cdr3_aa: CASSLAGLEGYTF